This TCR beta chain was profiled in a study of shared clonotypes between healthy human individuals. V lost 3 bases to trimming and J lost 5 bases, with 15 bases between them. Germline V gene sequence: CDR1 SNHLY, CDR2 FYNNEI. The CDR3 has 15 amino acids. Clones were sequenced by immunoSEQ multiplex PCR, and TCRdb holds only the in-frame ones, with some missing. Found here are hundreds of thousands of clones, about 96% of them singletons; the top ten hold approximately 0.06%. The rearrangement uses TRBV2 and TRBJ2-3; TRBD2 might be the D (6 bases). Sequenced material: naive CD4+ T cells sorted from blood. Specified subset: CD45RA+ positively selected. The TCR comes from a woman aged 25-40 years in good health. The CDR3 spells CASSELLALGDTQYF. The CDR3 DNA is TGTGCCAGCAGTGAGTTACTAGCCCTCGGAGATACGCAGTATTTT.